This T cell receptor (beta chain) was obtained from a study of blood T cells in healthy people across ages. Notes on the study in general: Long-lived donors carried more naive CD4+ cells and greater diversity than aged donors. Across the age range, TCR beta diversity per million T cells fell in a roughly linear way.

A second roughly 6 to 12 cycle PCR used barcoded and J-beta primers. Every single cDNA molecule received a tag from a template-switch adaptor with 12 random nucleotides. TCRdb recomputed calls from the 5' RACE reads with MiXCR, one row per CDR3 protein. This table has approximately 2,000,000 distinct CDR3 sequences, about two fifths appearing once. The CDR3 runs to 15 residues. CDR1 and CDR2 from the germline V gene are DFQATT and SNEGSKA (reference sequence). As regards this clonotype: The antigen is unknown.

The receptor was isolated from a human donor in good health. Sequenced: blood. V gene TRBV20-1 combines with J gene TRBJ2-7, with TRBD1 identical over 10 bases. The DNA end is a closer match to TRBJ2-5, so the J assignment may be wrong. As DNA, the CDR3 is TGCAGTGCCAGATCCCCGGGACAGGGGAAAGAGACCCAGTACTTC. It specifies CSARSPGQGKETQYF.